Below, one TCR beta chain is given with its context. What it binds is not known. The donor cohort consisted entirely of Caucasian adults residing in Nashville, Tennessee. Germline lookup yields CDR1 SEHNR and CDR2 FQNEAQ (reference sequence). The CDR3 is 17 amino acids. Trimming removed 5 bases from V and 2 bases from J; junction bases left unmatched: 13. This specimen belongs to a study of shared clonotypes between healthy human individuals. The table came from immunoSEQ multiplex PCR; TCRdb's copy has only in-frame clones and leaves some out. The sample comprises some 1,400,000 clones, around 95% of which are singletons, and roughly 1.2% rests with the top ten. Study results and caveats: Roughly 5% of naive CD4 clonotypes were shared across a few donors. Larger estimated richness was generally seen in naive subsets than in memory subsets.

This sequence joins TRBV7-9 and TRBJ2-5, with 8 bases lining up with TRBD2. The source is a man aged 25 to 40 in good health. Sequencing was done on a sample of naive CD4+ T cells sorted from blood. Subset denoted: CD45RA+ positively selected. The CDR3 here is CASSPPPTSGLQETQYF. DNA of the CDR3: TGTGCCAGCAGCCCCCCTCCAACTAGCGGATTACAAGAGACCCAGTACTTC.